This T cell receptor (beta chain) emerged from a study of blood T cell repertoires in COVID-19. V trimming: 3 bases; J trimming: 5 bases; junction bases outside the gene matches: 12. The CDR3 loop spans 17 amino acids. Per germline, CDR1 SGHTA and CDR2 FQGNSA. Generated by immunoSEQ multiplex PCR, the TCRdb table keeps only in-frame clones and is missing some. Altogether 95,000 to 150,000 clones are present, around three quarters being singletons, with the ten largest covering 30% to 45%. The sequence was collected from a man aged 35-49 years with active or convalescent COVID-19. The rearrangement links TRBV7-2 to TRBJ2-3; 9 nucleotides align to TRBD2. The sequencing input was peripheral blood. The CDR3 reads CASSFYQGAGGGDTQYF. CDR3 nucleotides: TGTGCCAGCAGCTTTTACCAAGGAGCGGGGGGCGGAGATACGCAGTATTTT.